The rows below give T cell receptor beta chains drawn from one sample of a study of T cell responses to AZD1222 COVID-19 vaccine. The data were produced by immunoSEQ multiplex PCR, yet TCRdb's version contains in-frame clones alone and is incomplete. The table shows about 34,000 clones, with roughly nine tenths occurring only once. This material consisted of peripheral blood, taken on day 0 of AZD1222 vaccination. The receptors were sampled from an adult in good health. The CDR3 runs from the conserved cysteine through the conserved F or W.

cdr3_aa v_call
CASSLPHISYEQYF TRBV7-9
CASSRDAGNTIYF TRBV27
CASSHERGGADTQYF TRBV6-5
CASSLGQSYEQYF TRBV5-1
CASSSRAQYYGYTF TRBV27
CASKTPGLLNSPLHF TRBV6-5
CASSITGDRETQYF TRBV19
CASSEGNTYEQYF TRBV5-1
CASSEVGTGNNEQFF TRBV6-1
CASEGARGSPLHF TRBV5-6
CSALVDSSGNTIYF TRBV29-1
CASSFRMSYEQYF TRBV6-2/TRBV6-3
CASSPTGTGGADTQYF TRBV5-1
CASTAGGAPRHTGELFF TRBV9
CATSSTAKGTIYF TRBV15
CASSRDGSNEKLFF TRBV6-5
CASRAFWGDTDTQYF TRBV2
CSVEVGEQFF TRBV29-1
CASSLRQGPQPQHF TRBV27
CASSEGQGSTEAFF TRBV6-1